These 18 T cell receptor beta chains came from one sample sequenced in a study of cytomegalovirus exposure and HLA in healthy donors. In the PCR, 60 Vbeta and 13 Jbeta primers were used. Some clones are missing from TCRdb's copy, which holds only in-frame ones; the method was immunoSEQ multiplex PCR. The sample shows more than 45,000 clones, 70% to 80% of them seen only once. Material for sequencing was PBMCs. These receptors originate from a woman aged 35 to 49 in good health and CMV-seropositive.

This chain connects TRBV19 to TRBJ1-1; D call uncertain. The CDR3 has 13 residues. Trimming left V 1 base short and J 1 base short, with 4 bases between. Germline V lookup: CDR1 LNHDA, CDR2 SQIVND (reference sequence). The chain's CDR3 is CASSIGRNTEAFF. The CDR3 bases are TGTGCCAGTAGTATAGGCAGGAACACTGAAGCTTTCTTT. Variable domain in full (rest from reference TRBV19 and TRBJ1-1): DGGITQSPKYLFRKEGQNVTLSCEQNLNHDAMYWYRQDPGQGLRLIYYSQIVNDFQKGDIAEGYSVSREKKESFPLTVTSAQKNPTAFYLCASSIGRNTEAFFGQGTRLTVV.

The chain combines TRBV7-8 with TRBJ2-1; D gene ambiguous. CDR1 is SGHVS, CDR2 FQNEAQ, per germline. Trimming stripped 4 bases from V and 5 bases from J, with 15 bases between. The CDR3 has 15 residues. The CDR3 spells CASSSPSVGNNEQFF. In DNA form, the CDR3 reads TGTGCCAGCAGCTCCCCGAGCGTGGGTAACAATGAGCAGTTCTTC.

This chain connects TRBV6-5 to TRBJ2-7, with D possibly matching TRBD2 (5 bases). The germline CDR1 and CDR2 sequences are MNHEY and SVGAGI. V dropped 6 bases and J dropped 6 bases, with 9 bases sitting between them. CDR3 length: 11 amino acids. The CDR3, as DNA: TGTGCCAGCAGCCACGGAGGCGAGCAGTACTTC. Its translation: CASSHGGEQYF.

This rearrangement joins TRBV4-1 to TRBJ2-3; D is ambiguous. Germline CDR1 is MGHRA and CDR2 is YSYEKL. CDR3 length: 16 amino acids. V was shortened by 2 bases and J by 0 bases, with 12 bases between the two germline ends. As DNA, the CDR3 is TGCGCCAGCAGCCAACTACCCCATGCGAGCACAGATACGCAGTATTTT. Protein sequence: CASSQLPHASTDTQYF.

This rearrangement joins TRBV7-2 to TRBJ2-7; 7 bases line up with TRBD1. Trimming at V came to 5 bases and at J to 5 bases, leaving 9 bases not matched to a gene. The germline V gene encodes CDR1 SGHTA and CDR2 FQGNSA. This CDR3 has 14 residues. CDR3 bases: TGTGCCAGCAGCGGGGGACAGAGGTTGGACGAGCAGTACTTC. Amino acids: CASSGGQRLDEQYF.

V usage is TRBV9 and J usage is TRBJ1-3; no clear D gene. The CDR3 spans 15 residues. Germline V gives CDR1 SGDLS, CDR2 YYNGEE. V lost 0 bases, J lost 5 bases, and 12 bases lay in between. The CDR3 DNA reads TGTGCCAGCAGCGTAGATGAGGGTCTTCGAAACACCATATATTTT. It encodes CASSVDEGLRNTIYF.

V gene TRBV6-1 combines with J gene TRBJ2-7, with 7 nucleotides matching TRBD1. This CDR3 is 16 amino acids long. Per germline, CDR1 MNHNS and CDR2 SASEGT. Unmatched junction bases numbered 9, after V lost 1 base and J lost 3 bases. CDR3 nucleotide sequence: TGTGCCAGCAGTGAAGTTCGGGACAGCTCCTTCTACGAGCAGTACTTC. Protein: CASSEVRDSSFYEQYF.

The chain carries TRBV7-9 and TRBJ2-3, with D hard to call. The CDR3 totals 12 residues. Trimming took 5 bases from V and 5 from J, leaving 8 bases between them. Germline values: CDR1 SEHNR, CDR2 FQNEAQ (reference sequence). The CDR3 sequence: CASSPSGDTQYF. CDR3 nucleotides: TGTGCCAGCAGCCCCTCGGGAGATACGCAGTATTTT.

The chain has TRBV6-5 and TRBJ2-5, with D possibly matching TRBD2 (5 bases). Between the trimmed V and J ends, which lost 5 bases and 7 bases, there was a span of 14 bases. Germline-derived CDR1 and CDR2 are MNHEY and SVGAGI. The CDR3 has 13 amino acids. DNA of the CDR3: TGTGCCAGCAGTGGCACTAGTGCAGGGACCCAGTACTTC. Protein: CASSGTSAGTQYF.

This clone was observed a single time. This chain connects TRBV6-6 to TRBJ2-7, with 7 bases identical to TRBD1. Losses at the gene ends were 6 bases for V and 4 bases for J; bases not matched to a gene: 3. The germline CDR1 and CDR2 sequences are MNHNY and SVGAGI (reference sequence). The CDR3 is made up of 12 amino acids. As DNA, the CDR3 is TGTGCCAGCAGCCTGGACAGGTACGAGCAGTACTTC. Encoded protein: CASSLDRYEQYF.

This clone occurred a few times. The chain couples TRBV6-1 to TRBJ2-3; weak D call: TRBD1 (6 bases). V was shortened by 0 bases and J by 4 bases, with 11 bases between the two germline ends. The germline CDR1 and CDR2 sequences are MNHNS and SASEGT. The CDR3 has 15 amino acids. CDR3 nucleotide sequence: TGTGCCAGCAGTGAAGCGCGTGGGGGCGCAGATACGCAGTATTTT. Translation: CASSEARGGADTQYF.

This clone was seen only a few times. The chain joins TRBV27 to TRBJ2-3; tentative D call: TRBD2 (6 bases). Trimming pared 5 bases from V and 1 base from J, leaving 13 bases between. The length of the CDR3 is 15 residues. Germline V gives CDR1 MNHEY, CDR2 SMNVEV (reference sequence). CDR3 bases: TGTGCCAGCAGTCACCGGACTACCCGCACAGATACGCAGTATTTT. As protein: CASSHRTTRTDTQYF.

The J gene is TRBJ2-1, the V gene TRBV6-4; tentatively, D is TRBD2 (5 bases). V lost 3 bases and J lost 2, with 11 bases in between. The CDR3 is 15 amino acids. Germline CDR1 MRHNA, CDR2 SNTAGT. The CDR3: CASSERHGAYNEQFF. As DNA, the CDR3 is TGTGCCAGCAGTGAAAGACACGGGGCCTACAATGAGCAGTTCTTC.

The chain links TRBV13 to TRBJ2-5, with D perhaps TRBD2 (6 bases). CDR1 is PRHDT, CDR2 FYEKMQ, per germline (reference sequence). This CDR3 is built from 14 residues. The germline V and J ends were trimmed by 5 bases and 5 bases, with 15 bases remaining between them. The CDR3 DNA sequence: TGTGCCAGCAGCCTCGAGGAGGGCCCCGAGACCCAGTACTTC. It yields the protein CASSLEEGPETQYF.

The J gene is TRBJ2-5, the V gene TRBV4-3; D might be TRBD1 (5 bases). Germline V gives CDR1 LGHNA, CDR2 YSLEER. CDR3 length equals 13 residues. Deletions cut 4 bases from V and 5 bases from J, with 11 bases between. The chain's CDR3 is CASSPGIGETQYF. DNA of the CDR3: TGCGCCAGCAGCCCAGGGATTGGGGAGACCCAGTACTTC.

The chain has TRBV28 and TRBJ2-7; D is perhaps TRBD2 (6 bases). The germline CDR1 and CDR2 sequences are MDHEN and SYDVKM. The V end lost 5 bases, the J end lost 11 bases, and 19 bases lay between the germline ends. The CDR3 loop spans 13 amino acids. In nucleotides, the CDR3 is TGTGCCAGCAGTCCAGGCCGGGACGGGAGAGAGTACTTC. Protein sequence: CASSPGRDGREYF.

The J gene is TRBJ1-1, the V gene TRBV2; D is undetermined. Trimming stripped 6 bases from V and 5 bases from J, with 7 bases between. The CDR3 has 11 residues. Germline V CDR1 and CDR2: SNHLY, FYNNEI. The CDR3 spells CASSRLTEAFF. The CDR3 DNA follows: TGTGCCAGCAGCAGACTTACTGAAGCTTTCTTT.

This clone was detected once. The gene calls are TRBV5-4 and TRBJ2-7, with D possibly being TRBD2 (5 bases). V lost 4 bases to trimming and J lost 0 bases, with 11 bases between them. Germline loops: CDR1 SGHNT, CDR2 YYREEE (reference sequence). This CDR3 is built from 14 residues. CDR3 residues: CASSTPGISYEQYF. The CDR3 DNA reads TGTGCCAGCAGCACCCCGGGGATCTCCTACGAGCAGTACTTC.